A single sample gave rise to the 10 T cell receptor beta chains below, sequenced in a study of blood T cell repertoires in COVID-19 (dated by TCRdb to 2020 to 2021). The method was the immunoSEQ multiplex PCR assay. Not all clones reach the TCRdb copy of this immuneACCESS table, which keeps in-frame sequences only. Checked studies attribute under half of the gap to unresolved V genes and leave the rest unexplained. Counted in this sample were 170,000 or so clones; around 83% of them appeared once. The ten top clones hold 7.6% of the sample. The sample comprised peripheral blood. These receptor sequences come from a woman between 65 and 79 years old with COVID-19, enrolled during active disease.

This clone showed up just a few times. This chain uses TRBV3-1 (or the pseudogene TRBV3-2) with TRBJ2-2; TRBD2 might be the D (6 bases). Trimming left V 1 base short and J 13 bases short, with 16 bases between. CDR1 is LGHDT, CDR2 YNNKEL, per germline (reference sequence). The CDR3 totals 14 residues. CDR3 amino acids: CASSQVLGGSWLFF. DNA for the CDR3: TGTGCCAGCAGCCAAGTATTGGGGGGTTCATGGCTGTTTTTT.

The V call is TRBV5-8, the J call TRBJ1-5, with TRBD1 matching over 8 bases. Germline assignment: CDR1 SGHTS and CDR2 YDEGEE. CDR3 size: 15 residues. Unmatched junction bases numbered 6, after V lost 1 base and J lost 6 bases. The CDR3 DNA sequence: TGTGCCAGCAGCTTGCATGGGACAGGAACTCAGCCCCAGCATTTT. Translated: CASSLHGTGTQPQHF. Full variable domain (rest looked up from reference TRBV5-8 and TRBJ1-5): EAGVTQSPTHLIKTRGQQATLRCSPISGHTSVYWYQQALGLGLQFLLWYDEGEERNRGNFPPRFSGRQFPNYSSELNVNALELEDSALYLCASSLHGTGTQPQHFGDGTRLSIL.

The V and J genes are TRBV4-2 and TRBJ2-7, with 8 nucleotides matching TRBD2. V shed 8 bases, J shed 4 bases, and the junction held 16 bases outside the gene matches. Germline loops: CDR1 LGHNA, CDR2 YNFKEQ. The CDR3 is 16 residues long. The CDR3: CASAKTRREERYEQYF. In nucleotides, the CDR3 is TGTGCCAGCGCGAAAACCCGGCGGGAGGAACGTTACGAGCAGTACTTC.

This clone was seen only once. The V call is TRBV11-2, the J call TRBJ1-1; D is perhaps TRBD1 (5 bases). CDR3 length equals 14 residues. Per the germline V gene, CDR1 is SGHAT and CDR2 is FQNNGV. Trimming left V 1 base short and J 4 bases short, with 10 bases between. The CDR3 spells CASSLAQGGTEAFF. In DNA form, the CDR3 reads TGTGCCAGCAGCTTAGCGCAGGGAGGCACTGAAGCTTTCTTT.

The chain links TRBV5-1 to TRBJ2-3, with 7 bases that match TRBD2. The CDR3 is 18 residues long. Germline assignment: CDR1 SGHRS and CDR2 YFSETQ. J gave up 0 bases and V 2 bases, and 12 bases lay outside the gene matches. This CDR3 reads CASSLSPTGTMSTDTQYF. The CDR3 DNA reads TGCGCCAGCAGCTTAAGCCCCACCGGGACTATGAGCACAGATACGCAGTATTTT.

CDR3 DNA sequence: TGCGCCAGCAGCTTGGGACAGGGGGCCTCCGGCAATTCACCCCTCCACTTT. Translated: CASSLGQGASGNSPLHF. V and J are TRBV5-1 and TRBJ1-6; the match to TRBD1 covers 10 bases. Trimming took 0 bases from V and 7 from J; bases not matched to a gene: 7. The CDR3 length is 17 residues. Germline V gene data show CDR1 as SGHRS and CDR2 as YFSETQ.

The chain joins TRBV6-5 to TRBJ1-1; a possible D gene is TRBD1 (6 bases). This CDR3 is 14 amino acids long. The V end lost 7 bases, the J end lost 4 bases, and 16 bases lay between the germline ends. Germline values: CDR1 MNHEY, CDR2 SVGAGI. In nucleotides, the CDR3 is TGTGCCAGCATTCTGACAGGCTGGGGCACTGAAGCTTTCTTT. Residues: CASILTGWGTEAFF.

In DNA, the CDR3 is TGTGCCAGAAGCTTAGCGGAGGACAACGGGAGCTATGGCTACACCTTC. Encoded protein: CARSLAEDNGSYGYTF. The genes are TRBV7-5 and TRBJ1-2. TRBV7-5 is described as a pseudogene. The CDR3 length is 16 residues.

The chain is built from TRBV7-2 and TRBJ2-1; D is possibly TRBD1 (5 bases). The CDR3 spans 15 residues. Germline V lookup: CDR1 SGHTA, CDR2 FQGNSA. With 5 bases removed from V and 1 base from J, the gap between germline ends came to 12 bases. The CDR3 reads CASSPSGRSYNEQFF. The DNA for the CDR3 is TGTGCCAGCAGCCCGTCAGGGCGGTCCTACAATGAGCAGTTCTTC.

In the case of this clone: This CDR3 is also generated by other DNA sequences in the sample. V usage is TRBV4-2 and J usage is TRBJ1-2; D remains ambiguous. V lost 2 bases, J lost 2 bases, and 6 bases lay in between. The germline V gene has CDR1 LGHNA and CDR2 YNFKEQ. This CDR3 comprises 13 residues. Here the CDR3 DNA reads TGTGCCAGCAGCCAATCAGGAAACTATGGCTACACCTTC. This encodes CASSQSGNYGYTF.